These 25 T cell receptor beta chains originate from one sample sequenced in a study of T cells in Graves' hyperthyroidism and ophthalmopathy. RNA transcripts were the template for amplifying TCR beta CDR3 regions. First-round RT-PCR targeting the TCR CDR3 was performed with the HTBI primer set. TCRdb re-analysed the multiplex PCR reads in MiXCR, keeping a single row per CDR3 protein. The sample consists of 250,000 to 300,000 distinct CDR3 sequences, 13% to 15% of them appearing once. The source material was blood. The source of these receptors is a woman between 35 and 50 years old with Graves' hyperthyroidism that later progressed to Graves' ophthalmopathy.

This clonotype was seen many times. The chain has TRBV28 and TRBJ2-7, with a weak D call TRBD2 (5 bases). V dropped 6 bases and J dropped 2 bases, with 14 bases sitting between them. Germline V gene lookup returns CDR1 MDHEN and CDR2 SYDVKM. The CDR3 sequence is 14 residues long. Written as DNA, the CDR3 is TGTGCCAGCAGAGAGGCCATAGCGCCCTACGAGCAGTACTTC. This gives the protein CASREAIAPYEQYF.

A note on this clonotype: A much more abundant neighbour one base away suggests this may be a read error. The rearrangement uses TRBV10-3 and TRBJ2-1, with 8 bases aligning to TRBD1. The end of the DNA fits TRBJ2-7 better, so the J call may be wrong. Germline CDR1 reads ENHRY; CDR2 reads SYGVKD. CDR3 length: 16 amino acids. The CDR3: CAISTTGTGQYNEQYF. Written as DNA, the CDR3 is TGTGCCATCAGTACCACCGGGACAGGTCAGTACAATGAGCAGTACTTC.

At least ten counts were recorded for this clonotype. The chain carries TRBV5-1 and TRBJ1-1; TRBD1 is a possible D gene (6 bases). Trimming cost V 0 bases and J 1 base, with 10 bases left between them. The CDR3 has 15 amino acids. The germline gives CDR1 SGHRS, CDR2 YFSETQ. The CDR3 DNA sequence: TGCGCCAGCAGCTTGGTGGCAGGGGCGAACACTGAAGCTTTCTTT. Amino acids: CASSLVAGANTEAFF.

Many counts were recorded for this clonotype. The genes are TRBV7-2 and TRBJ2-7; D is possibly TRBD1 or TRBD2 (5 bases each). V lost 5 bases and J 0 bases, leaving 8 bases between the germline ends. The CDR3 has 13 residues. Germline V gene data show CDR1 as SGHTA and CDR2 as FQGNSA. In nucleotides, the CDR3 is TGTGCCAGCAGCAGAGGGGACTCCTACGAGCAGTACTTC. Translating gives CASSRGDSYEQYF.

This clonotype was counted ten times or more. The chain couples TRBV9 to TRBJ1-1, with D possibly matching TRBD1 (5 bases). This CDR3 spans 15 amino acids. Trimming stripped 1 base from V and 1 base from J, with 11 bases between. Germline CDR1 SGDLS, CDR2 YYNGEE. This chain's CDR3 is CASSVRDSTNTEAFF. For the CDR3, the DNA is TGTGCCAGCAGCGTACGTGACAGCACGAACACTGAAGCTTTCTTT.

Regarding this clonotype: A much larger clone lies one base from this, so it may be a read error. The gene calls are TRBV6-1 and TRBJ2-7; TRBD1 matches at 12 bases. The CDR3 is 15 amino acids. Germline V lookup: CDR1 MNHNS, CDR2 SASEGT. The CDR3 loop is CVSGEGGQGAGEQYF. In DNA, the CDR3 is TGTGTCAGCGGAGAAGGGGGACAGGGGGCTGGGGAGCAGTACTTC.

This clonotype was seen a few times. The V call is TRBV4-2, the J call TRBJ2-7; 8 bases align to TRBD2. Germline-derived CDR1 and CDR2 are LGHNA and YNFKEQ. After removal of 2 bases from V and 4 bases from J, the junction contained 13 bases not matched to a gene. The CDR3 spans 17 residues. CDR3 amino acids: CASSQLLLAEGRYEQYF. CDR3 DNA sequence: TGTGCCAGCAGCCAATTACTACTAGCGGAGGGTCGGTACGAGCAGTACTTC.

At least ten counts were recorded for this clonotype. This chain links TRBV27 with TRBJ2-5; TRBD2 matches 7 bases. Germline V lookup: CDR1 MNHEY, CDR2 SMNVEV (reference sequence). The CDR3 is 17 amino acids. Trimming took 6 bases from V and 1 from J; bases not matched to a gene: 14. CDR3 region: CASSLYYGGRSQETQYF. The CDR3, as DNA: TGTGCCAGCAGCCTATATTATGGCGGGAGATCCCAAGAGACCCAGTACTTC.

At least ten counts were recorded for this clonotype. The chain's CDR3 is CASSRRAGVTYEQYF. The CDR3 DNA reads TGTGCCAGCAGCAGGAGGGCAGGGGTCACCTACGAGCAGTACTTC. The chain recombines TRBV14 with TRBJ2-7; D may be TRBD1 or TRBD2 (6 bases each). Trimming pared 5 bases from V and 2 bases from J, leaving 16 bases between. This CDR3 has 15 residues. Germline loops: CDR1 SGHDN, CDR2 FVKESK.

This clonotype was seen a handful of times. The chain uses TRBV20-1 and TRBJ2-3; D perhaps matches TRBD2 (5 bases). This CDR3 is 16 amino acids long. Per germline, CDR1 DFQATT and CDR2 SNEGSKA (reference sequence). V lost 6 bases and J lost 2, with 21 bases in between. The CDR3 sequence is CSAHVRVGGFTDTQYF. Here the CDR3 DNA reads TGCAGTGCCCACGTGAGGGTCGGCGGATTCACAGATACGCAGTATTTT.

In the case of this clonotype: This may come from a read error, since a much larger clone is one base off. The chain links TRBV20-1 to TRBJ1-2, with 8 bases aligning to TRBD1. J gave up 9 bases and V 1 base, and 7 bases lay outside the gene matches. This CDR3 spans 13 amino acids. Germline assignment: CDR1 DFQATT and CDR2 SNEGSKA (reference sequence). In DNA, the CDR3 is TGCAGTGCTAGAGTGCAGGGGGCAAATAGCTACACCTTC. This gives the protein CSARVQGANSYTF.

This clonotype was seen at least ten times. In DNA form, the CDR3 reads TGTGCCAGCAGTTTAGGAGGGACTAATGAGCAGTTCTTC. Its protein is CASSLGGTNEQFF. The chain joins TRBV12-3 or TRBV12-4 to TRBJ2-1; tentative D call: TRBD2 (6 bases). The CDR3 runs to 13 residues. Between the trimmed V and J ends, which lost 1 base and 7 bases, there was a span of 8 bases.

This clonotype was observed many times. The chain joins TRBV5-1 to TRBJ2-3, with 11 bases matching TRBD2. The CDR3 length is 17 residues. Looked up from germline, CDR1 is SGHRS and CDR2 is YFSETQ. The V and J ends lost 0 bases and 0 bases, in that order; junction bases with no gene match: 3. Written as DNA, the CDR3 is TGCGCCAGCAGCTTGGCGGGACTAGCGGATAGCACAGATACGCAGTATTTT. Its translation is CASSLAGLADSTDTQYF.

This clonotype was counted at least ten times. The chain carries TRBV12-3 or TRBV12-4 and TRBJ2-7; D could derive from TRBD1 or TRBD2 (7 bases each). This CDR3 is built from 13 residues. Trimming shortened V by 7 bases and J by 5 bases, and 15 bases separated the two germline ends. The CDR3 spells CASTLSGGDEQYF. CDR3 in DNA: TGTGCCAGCACCCTATCAGGGGGGGACGAGCAGTACTTC.

This clonotype occurred many times. The chain employs TRBV5-5 and TRBJ1-1; TRBD1 is a possible D gene (6 bases). V lost 1 base, J lost 0 bases, and 10 bases lay in between. The CDR3 spans 15 residues. Looked up from germline, CDR1 is SGHKS and CDR2 is YYEKEE (reference sequence). This chain's CDR3 is CASSLWGHLNTEAFF. DNA for the CDR3: TGTGCCAGCAGCTTGTGGGGGCATTTGAACACTGAAGCTTTCTTT.

As for this clonotype: A read error may explain this, as a much larger clone is one base away. The rearrangement uses TRBV7-9 and TRBJ1-1; 12 bases align to TRBD1. V was clipped by 3 bases and J by 11 bases; unmatched bases: 10. Germline V gene sequence: CDR1 SEHNR, CDR2 FQNEAQ (reference sequence). The CDR3 runs 15 residues. The CDR3 loop is CASSLGTGGLSSAFF. The CDR3 DNA follows: TGTGCCAGCAGCTTGGGGACAGGGGGCCTGTCATCCGCTTTCTTT.

This clonotype turned up a few times. An end of the junction does not agree with germline; a read error may underlie this. This chain connects TRBV6-4 to TRBJ1-5; D unresolved. CDR3 length: 16 amino acids. Germline V gene sequence: CDR1 MRHNA, CDR2 SNTAGT. Written as DNA, the CDR3 is TGTGCCAGCAGTTACTCGGGCACGGGCCTAAATCAGCCCCAGCATTTT. Amino acids: CASSYSGTGLNQPQHF.

Ten or more counts support this clonotype. This chain connects TRBV19 to TRBJ2-1, with TRBD1 identical over 10 bases. Trimming at V came to 2 bases and at J to 0 bases, leaving 1 base not matched to a gene. Germline values: CDR1 LNHDA, CDR2 SQIVND (reference sequence). The CDR3 has 16 residues. The CDR3 bases are TGTGCCAGTAGTATACGACAGGGGGCCTCCTACAATGAGCAGTTCTTC. This encodes CASSIRQGASYNEQFF.

The gene calls are TRBV3-1 and TRBJ2-3, with D uncertain. The CDR3 runs to 18 residues. Deletions cut 1 base from V and 10 bases from J, with 27 bases between. The germline V gene encodes CDR1 LGHDT and CDR2 YNNKEL (reference sequence). The CDR3 spells CASSQVFRRPARAGAQYF. The CDR3 DNA reads TGTGCCAGCAGCCAAGTTTTTAGGCGGCCAGCGAGAGCCGGTGCGCAGTATTTT.

This clonotype was observed a single time. This chain joins TRBV20-1 and TRBJ2-2; 8 nucleotides match TRBD1. The junction had 9 bases not matched to a gene; V was cut back by 0 bases and J by 6 bases. This CDR3 region has 16 residues. Per germline, CDR1 DFQATT and CDR2 SNEGSKA (reference sequence). The CDR3 loop is CSARDIQGVPSGELFF. In DNA form, the CDR3 reads TGCAGTGCTAGAGATATACAGGGGGTCCCCTCCGGGGAGCTGTTTTTT.

This clonotype was seen ten or more times. The chain combines TRBV6-1 with TRBJ2-1; 11 nucleotides line up with TRBD1. This CDR3 region has 15 residues. V was pared by 6 bases and J by 6 bases, with 7 bases of the junction left unmatched. CDR1 is MNHNS and CDR2 is SASEGT in the germline V gene. CDR3 sequence: CASSLGQGESNEQFF. In DNA, the CDR3 is TGTGCCAGCAGCCTGGGACAGGGGGAGTCCAATGAGCAGTTCTTC.

CDR3 DNA: TGTGCCAGCAGCGTAGAACCCGGGTCCTACAATGAGCAGTTCTTC. This encodes CASSVEPGSYNEQFF. This chain uses TRBV9 with TRBJ2-1, with D unclear. V was trimmed by 0 bases and J by 1 base, leaving 8 bases between them. The CDR3 length is 15 residues. Germline CDR1 and CDR2: SGDLS and YYNGEE.

Many counts were recorded for this clonotype. The rearrangement uses TRBV12-3 or TRBV12-4 and TRBJ2-7; 10 bases are shared with TRBD1. J gave up 5 bases and V 2 bases, and 3 bases lay outside the gene matches. The CDR3 runs 14 residues. The CDR3: CASSLMGQGNEQYF. The CDR3 nucleotides are TGTGCCAGCAGTTTAATGGGACAGGGGAACGAGCAGTACTTC.

At least ten counts were recorded for this clonotype. This CDR3 reads CASSFNRAGGYTF. CDR3 coding DNA: TGTGCCAGCAGTTTCAACAGGGCCGGCGGCTACACCTTC. This chain connects TRBV27 to TRBJ1-2; TRBD1 is a possible D gene (6 bases). With 3 bases removed from V and 8 bases from J, the gap between germline ends came to 13 bases. Germline CDR1 is MNHEY and CDR2 is SMNVEV (reference sequence). This CDR3 region has 13 residues.

This clonotype was observed many times. The chain employs TRBV11-3 and TRBJ2-5; D remains ambiguous. CDR1 is SGHNT, CDR2 YENEEA, per germline. The CDR3 is made up of 15 amino acids. The V end lost 4 bases, the J end lost 1 base, and 13 bases lay between the germline ends. The DNA of the CDR3 is TGTGCCAGCAGCTCAGTATCTACCCTCCAAGAGACCCAGTACTTC. Translated: CASSSVSTLQETQYF.